Listed here are 25 T cell receptor beta chains from one sample, sequenced in a study of T cell responses to AZD1222 COVID-19 vaccine. Using immunoSEQ multiplex PCR, the repertoire was profiled, and TCRdb retains in-frame clones only, with some absent. The sample gives 95,000 to 150,000 clones, 75% to 90% of which show up once; about 5% is in the top ten. The source was peripheral blood, collected on day 0 of AZD1222 vaccination. The source is an adult in good health.

The V call is TRBV2, the J call TRBJ1-1, with D maybe TRBD1 (5 bases). With 11 bases removed from V and 5 bases from J, the gap between germline ends came to 27 bases. The CDR3 extends over 16 amino acids. CDR1 is SNHLY and CDR2 is FYNNEI in the germline V gene. DNA for the CDR3: TGTGCCTCAAAGGGTGGGGGAGGGCGGTTGAGTACTGAAGCTTTCTTT. It specifies CASKGGGGRLSTEAFF.

Note on this clone: Different DNA sequences within this sample yield the same CDR3. V usage is TRBV3-1 (or the pseudogene TRBV3-2) and J usage is TRBJ1-3; D is unresolved. The CDR3 is 14 amino acids. Germline V gene lookup returns CDR1 LGHDT and CDR2 YNNKEL (reference sequence). V lost 1 base and J lost 2, with 6 bases in between. CDR3 sequence (DNA): TGTGCCAGCAGCCAAGTGGTCGCTGGAAACACCATATATTTT. Translation gives CASSQVVAGNTIYF.

The rearrangement joins TRBV6-2 or TRBV6-3 to TRBJ1-1; no clear D. The ends were cut back, 2 bases at V and 0 bases at J, with 7 bases in the middle. The CDR3 runs to 14 residues. Germline V CDR1 and CDR2: MNHEY, SVGEGT. CDR3 coding DNA: TGTGCCAGCAGTTACGGGCCGATGAACACTGAAGCTTTCTTT. It is translated as CASSYGPMNTEAFF.

The V call is TRBV18, the J call TRBJ1-1, with 8 bases lining up with TRBD1. The junction had 4 bases not matched to a gene; V was cut back by 2 bases and J by 5 bases. The CDR3 sequence is 14 residues long. Germline V gene lookup returns CDR1 KGHSH and CDR2 LQKENI. CDR3 nucleotide sequence: TGTGCCAGCTCACCATCTCAGGGGGCTACTGAAGCTTTCTTT. This codes for CASSPSQGATEAFF.

The chain combines TRBV7-2 with TRBJ2-5; 7 bases fit TRBD1. J lost 5 bases, V lost 1 base, and 4 bases had no gene match. The CDR3 spans 14 residues. CDR1 is SGHTA, CDR2 FQGNSA, per germline. The chain's CDR3 is CASSLGGGAETQYF. DNA for the CDR3: TGTGCCAGCAGCTTAGGAGGGGGCGCGGAGACCCAGTACTTC.

J is TRBJ2-7 and V is TRBV3-1 (or the pseudogene TRBV3-2); perhaps TRBD1 as D (6 bases). Looked up from germline, CDR1 is LGHDT and CDR2 is YNNKEL (reference sequence). V lost 1 base, J lost 0 bases, and 13 bases lay in between. This CDR3 is 16 amino acids long. The CDR3 region has the DNA TGTGCCAGCAGCCAAGCCCCAGGGGCTGTCTCCTACGAGCAGTACTTC. This codes for CASSQAPGAVSYEQYF.

This chain uses TRBV5-1 with TRBJ1-3; D unresolved. CDR1 is SGHRS, CDR2 YFSETQ, per germline. Trimming left V 8 bases short and J 0 bases short, with 12 bases between. This CDR3 region has 14 residues. The CDR3 bases are TGCGCCAGTCGCCCTACTTACTCTGGAAACACCATATATTTT. It codes for CASRPTYSGNTIYF.

V and J are TRBV6-5 and TRBJ1-3; D gene ambiguous. Per the germline V gene, CDR1 is MNHEY and CDR2 is SVGAGI. This CDR3 region has 16 residues. Trimming removed 0 bases at V and 0 bases at J, with 9 bases between. CDR3 amino acids: CASSYSEAHSGNTIYF. CDR3 DNA sequence: TGTGCCAGCAGTTACTCTGAAGCCCACTCTGGAAACACCATATATTTT.

The chain carries TRBV7-8 and TRBJ2-7; D might be TRBD1 (7 bases). V lost 1 base, J lost 6 bases, and 19 bases lay in between. The CDR3 sequence is 16 residues long. Germline V gene sequence: CDR1 SGHVS, CDR2 FQNEAQ. The CDR3 region is CASSLGQGDIGGEQYF. The CDR3 nucleotides read TGTGCCAGCAGCTTAGGGCAGGGGGATATCGGGGGCGAGCAGTACTTC.

This clone was detected only once. V and J are TRBV7-2 and TRBJ2-2, with a possible D match to TRBD1 (5 bases). The ends were cut back, 0 bases at V and 5 bases at J, with 10 bases in the middle. The CDR3 covers 15 residues. From germline, CDR1 is SGHTA and CDR2 FQGNSA. The CDR3 loop reads CASSLAGVRTGELFF. DNA of the CDR3: TGTGCCAGCAGCTTAGCAGGGGTACGGACCGGGGAGCTGTTTTTT.

A single count supports this clone. The V call is TRBV6-1, the J call TRBJ2-7, with a possible D match to TRBD1 (5 bases). The CDR3 length is 12 residues. In germline, CDR1 is MNHNS, CDR2 SASEGT. Trimming removed 10 bases from V and 2 bases from J, with 12 bases in between. The CDR3 is CATTRVPYEQYF. DNA of the CDR3: TGTGCCACCACCAGGGTTCCCTACGAGCAGTACTTC.

Turning to this clone: A clone one base away is much larger, so this may be a read error. This sample also contains other DNA sequences that code for the same CDR3. V gene TRBV4-2 combines with J gene TRBJ2-2; 8 bases are shared with TRBD2. From germline, CDR1 is LGHNA and CDR2 YNFKEQ. The junction had 6 bases not matched to a gene; V was cut back by 0 bases and J by 6 bases. The CDR3 spans 16 residues. The CDR3 region has the DNA TGTGCCAGCAGCCAAGACCGGGGGGGGTGGGCCGGGGAGCTGTTTTTT. It codes for CASSQDRGGWAGELFF.

The V call is TRBV7-9, the J call TRBJ1-1; TRBD1 matches 7 bases. The CDR3 contains 16 residues. V lost 5 bases to trimming and J lost 1 base; unmatched junction nucleotides: 10. Germline-derived CDR1 and CDR2 are SEHNR and FQNEAQ (reference sequence). Here the CDR3 reads CASSTSLDRPNTEAFF. The CDR3 DNA reads as TGTGCCAGCAGCACCAGCCTGGACAGGCCGAACACTGAAGCTTTCTTT.

This clone was recorded only once. J is TRBJ2-2 and V is TRBV7-9; no clear D. The V gene's germline CDR1 is SEHNR and CDR2 FQNEAQ (reference sequence). This CDR3 is built from 13 residues. V was cut by 5 bases and J by 7 bases, with 11 bases left in between. CDR3 sequence: CASSRPGIGELFF. The CDR3 DNA follows: TGTGCCAGCAGCCGACCCGGTATCGGGGAGCTGTTTTTT.

In this sample, this clone turned up once. The CDR3 DNA reads as TGTGCCAGCAGCCCCCGGACTCTACAGGGAGGGTATGGCTACACCTTC. It yields the protein CASSPRTLQGGYGYTF. The J gene is TRBJ1-2, the V gene TRBV5-4; perhaps TRBD1 as D (6 bases). Germline lookup yields CDR1 SGHNT and CDR2 YYREEE (reference sequence). The CDR3 runs to 16 residues. The V and J ends lost 4 bases and 5 bases respectively, with 21 bases between them.

V gene TRBV28 combines with J gene TRBJ2-7; D perhaps matches TRBD1 (6 bases). The CDR3 loop spans 14 amino acids. Trimming pared 6 bases from V and 2 bases from J, leaving 14 bases between. The germline CDR1 and CDR2 sequences are MDHEN and SYDVKM. CDR3 region: CASRTGTKPYEQYF. CDR3 in DNA: TGTGCCAGCAGAACGGGGACAAAACCCTACGAGCAGTACTTC. Using reference TRBV28 and TRBJ2-7 for the parts outside the CDR3, the full variable domain is DVKVTQSSRYLVKRTGEKVFLECVQDMDHENMFWYRQDPGLGLRLIYFSYDVKMKEKGDIPEGYSVSREKKERFSLILESASTNQTSMYLCASRTGTKPYEQYFGPGTRLTVT.

The chain recombines TRBV30 with TRBJ1-4; weak D call: TRBD1 (6 bases). Trimming stripped 0 bases from V and 8 bases from J, with 13 bases between. Per germline, CDR1 GTSNPN and CDR2 SVGIG (reference sequence). CDR3 length equals 14 residues. The CDR3 here is CAWSVLGGQEKLFF. Here the CDR3 DNA reads TGTGCCTGGAGTGTACTTGGAGGACAGGAAAAACTGTTTTTT.

This rearrangement joins TRBV5-6 to TRBJ2-2; perhaps TRBD2 as D (6 bases). V was clipped by 0 bases and J by 7 bases, with 16 bases between them. Germline V gene data show CDR1 as SGHDT and CDR2 as YYEEEE. The CDR3 is made up of 16 amino acids. CDR3 sequence: CASSLVTSSYGGELFF. DNA for the CDR3: TGTGCCAGCAGCTTGGTGACTAGTTCATACGGCGGGGAGCTGTTTTTT.

The chain carries TRBV18 and TRBJ1-1; no definite D call. V lost 0 bases and J 2 bases, leaving 10 bases between the germline ends. The CDR3 consists of 15 residues. Germline-derived CDR1 and CDR2 are KGHSH and LQKENI. The CDR3 is CASSPPSVGNTEAFF. CDR3 coding DNA: TGTGCCAGCTCACCACCGAGCGTGGGCAACACTGAAGCTTTCTTT.

The CDR3 nucleotides are TGTGCCAGCCAACGACAGCTCCAAGAGACCCAGTACTTC. Translated, it gives CASQRQLQETQYF. The V gene is TRBV9, the J gene TRBJ2-5; perhaps TRBD1 as D (5 bases). Trimming cost V 7 bases and J 1 base, with 11 bases left between them. This CDR3 has 13 residues. CDR1 SGDLS and CDR2 YYNGEE come from the germline V gene.

The chain couples TRBV18 to TRBJ2-3; 9 bases line up with TRBD1. This CDR3 comprises 14 residues. Per the germline V gene, CDR1 is KGHSH and CDR2 is LQKENI. V gave up 4 bases and J gave up 4 bases; unmatched junction bases: 3. This chain's CDR3 is CASSLGQGADTQYF. The CDR3 nucleotides are TGTGCCAGCTCACTGGGACAGGGCGCAGATACGCAGTATTTT.

The chain carries TRBV10-3 and TRBJ1-2; possibly TRBD1 for D (6 bases). Germline V lookup: CDR1 ENHRY, CDR2 SYGVKD. The V and J ends lost 2 bases and 0 bases respectively, with 16 bases between them. The CDR3 is 17 amino acids. The CDR3 DNA sequence: TGTGCCATCAGTGAGCCGGCGGGACACCATACTAACTATGGCTACACCTTC. Its translation: CAISEPAGHHTNYGYTF.

The chain carries TRBV6-5 and TRBJ2-2; 8 positions agree with TRBD2. V gave up 2 bases and J gave up 2 bases; unmatched junction bases: 4. This CDR3 region has 16 residues. The germline V gene encodes CDR1 MNHEY and CDR2 SVGAGI. In DNA, the CDR3 is TGTGCCAGCAGTTACAGGACTAGCCCAAACACCGGGGAGCTGTTTTTT. The encoded protein is CASSYRTSPNTGELFF.

This clone was recorded a few times. The V gene is TRBV14, the J gene TRBJ1-1; TRBD1 is a possible D gene (5 bases). The length of the CDR3 is 14 residues. Germline V gene lookup returns CDR1 SGHDN and CDR2 FVKESK. V was pared by 3 bases and J by 3 bases, with 11 bases between. DNA for the CDR3: TGTGCCAGCAGCCACGACCGACAGTACACTGAAGCTTTCTTT. Its protein product is CASSHDRQYTEAFF. Full variable domain (rest looked up from reference TRBV14 and TRBJ1-1): EAGVTQFPSHSVIEKGQTVTLRCDPISGHDNLYWYRRVMGKEIKFLLHFVKESKQDESGMPNNRFLAERTGGTYSTLKVQPAELEDSGVYFCASSHDRQYTEAFFGQGTRLTVV.

J is TRBJ2-7 and V is TRBV6-5; 9 bases line up with TRBD1. Trimming cost V 4 bases and J 5 bases; bases outside gene matches: 9. In germline, CDR1 is MNHEY, CDR2 SVGAGI. The length of the CDR3 is 15 residues. The CDR3 reads CASSFDRDRVHEQYF. As DNA, the CDR3 is TGTGCCAGCAGTTTCGACCGGGACAGGGTCCACGAGCAGTACTTC.